The rows below give T cell receptor beta chains drawn from one sample of a study of blood T cell repertoires in COVID-19. Only in-frame clones appear in the TCRdb table, and some are missing; sequencing was by immunoSEQ multiplex PCR. This table has 150,000 to 200,000 clones, under 80% appearing once. Sequencing used peripheral blood. These receptor sequences come from a man between 45 and 60 years old who had recovered from COVID-19. Both conserved end residues are part of each CDR3. Each record gives: D gene, clone size, CDR3 length, V gene, J gene, CDR3 protein, CDR3 DNA. The D gene is left open where the match is weak. The size field is filled for only some rows; it gives once, few, many or a size class.

d_call: TRBD2
clone_size: -
cdr3_length: 13
v_call: TRBV2
j_call: TRBJ2-3
cdr3_aa: CASSEGLKDTQYF
cdr3_nt: TGTGCCAGCAGTGAGGGACTAAAAGATACGCAGTATTTT

d_call: -
clone_size: -
cdr3_length: 15
v_call: TRBV21-1
j_call: TRBJ1-3
cdr3_aa: CASRSGPLRGNTIYF
cdr3_nt: TGTGCCAGCAGAAGCGGACCATTGCGGGGAAACACCATATATTTT

d_call: TRBD2
clone_size: -
cdr3_length: 15
v_call: TRBV19
j_call: TRBJ2-5
cdr3_aa: CASSNAGVGVETQYF
cdr3_nt: TGTGCCAGTAGTAATGCGGGAGTCGGGGTGGAGACCCAGTACTTC

d_call: -
clone_size: -
cdr3_length: 15
v_call: TRBV5-1
j_call: TRBJ2-7
cdr3_aa: CASSSQGGSYYEQYF
cdr3_nt: TGCGCCAGCAGCTCTCAGGGGGGATCCTACTACGAGCAGTACTTC

d_call: -
clone_size: -
cdr3_length: 11
v_call: TRBV29-1
j_call: TRBJ1-2
cdr3_aa: CSVPDRSGYTF
cdr3_nt: TGCAGCGTTCCCGACAGGTCTGGCTACACCTTC

d_call: -
clone_size: -
cdr3_length: 15
v_call: TRBV7-2
j_call: TRBJ2-7
cdr3_aa: CASSVAGLLSYEQYF
cdr3_nt: TGTGCCAGCAGCGTCGCGGGGCTCCTCTCCTACGAGCAGTACTTC

d_call: -
clone_size: -
cdr3_length: 13
v_call: TRBV6-4
j_call: TRBJ2-5
cdr3_aa: CASSDSRGETQYF
cdr3_nt: TGTGCCAGCAGTGACTCCCGAGGGGAGACCCAGTACTTC

d_call: TRBD1
clone_size: once
cdr3_length: 14
v_call: TRBV3-1/TRBV3-2
j_call: TRBJ1-1
cdr3_aa: CASSHTTGSPEAFF
cdr3_nt: TGTGCCAGCAGCCATACGACAGGGTCCCCTGAAGCTTTCTTT

d_call: TRBD1
clone_size: -
cdr3_length: 16
v_call: TRBV11-3
j_call: TRBJ2-1
cdr3_aa: CASSLARGSSYNEQFF
cdr3_nt: TGTGCCAGCAGCTTAGCCAGGGGGAGCTCCTACAATGAGCAGTTCTTC

d_call: -
clone_size: once
cdr3_length: 13
v_call: TRBV18
j_call: TRBJ2-5
cdr3_aa: CASSRGQKETQYF
cdr3_nt: TGTGCCAGCTCTCGCGGACAGAAAGAGACCCAGTACTTC

d_call: TRBD1
clone_size: -
cdr3_length: 14
v_call: TRBV7-3
j_call: TRBJ1-2
cdr3_aa: CASSMTGCVYGYTF
cdr3_nt: TGTGCCAGCAGCATGACAGGGTGTGTCTATGGCTACACCTTC

d_call: -
clone_size: -
cdr3_length: 15
v_call: TRBV5-4
j_call: TRBJ1-4
cdr3_aa: CASSFRDATNEKLFF
cdr3_nt: TGTGCCAGCAGCTTCCGGGATGCAACTAATGAAAAACTGTTTTTT

d_call: -
clone_size: -
cdr3_length: 16
v_call: TRBV7-2
j_call: TRBJ2-1
cdr3_aa: CASSPDTRVVGNEQFF
cdr3_nt: TGTGCCAGCAGCCCCGACACTAGGGTAGTGGGCAATGAGCAGTTCTTC

d_call: -
clone_size: -
cdr3_length: 14
v_call: TRBV7-6
j_call: TRBJ2-5
cdr3_aa: CASSPVQNQETQYF
cdr3_nt: TGTGCCAGCAGCCCTGTACAGAACCAAGAGACCCAGTACTTC

d_call: TRBD1
clone_size: -
cdr3_length: 15
v_call: TRBV7-9
j_call: TRBJ1-2
cdr3_aa: CASSARDRVGYGYTF
cdr3_nt: TGTGCCAGCAGCGCACGGGACAGAGTGGGCTATGGCTACACCTTC

d_call: -
clone_size: -
cdr3_length: 14
v_call: TRBV7-9
j_call: TRBJ1-1
cdr3_aa: CAQQLGARNTEAFF
cdr3_nt: TGTGCCCAGCAGCTTGGGGCCAGGAACACTGAAGCTTTCTTT

d_call: -
clone_size: -
cdr3_length: 13
v_call: TRBV6-5
j_call: TRBJ2-3
cdr3_aa: CASSQNLGESRYF
cdr3_nt: TGTGCCAGCAGCCAAAACTTAGGGGAAAGTAGGTATTTT

d_call: TRBD2
clone_size: many
cdr3_length: 14
v_call: TRBV7-2
j_call: TRBJ2-7
cdr3_aa: CASSLAASGYEQYF
cdr3_nt: TGTGCCAGCAGCTTAGCGGCTAGCGGCTACGAGCAGTACTTC

d_call: -
clone_size: -
cdr3_length: 14
v_call: TRBV7-9
j_call: TRBJ1-4
cdr3_aa: CASSGRAGNEKLFF
cdr3_nt: TGTGCCAGCAGCGGGAGGGCTGGCAATGAAAAACTGTTTTTT

d_call: TRBD2
clone_size: -
cdr3_length: 15
v_call: TRBV6-4
j_call: TRBJ2-3
cdr3_aa: CASRQRGSGADTQYF
cdr3_nt: TGTGCCAGCCGCCAGCGCGGGAGTGGGGCAGATACGCAGTATTTT

d_call: TRBD1
clone_size: -
cdr3_length: 14
v_call: TRBV5-6
j_call: TRBJ1-1
cdr3_aa: CASSGDSPNTEAFF
cdr3_nt: TGTGCCAGCAGCGGGGACAGCCCGAACACTGAAGCTTTCTTT

d_call: TRBD1
clone_size: -
cdr3_length: 15
v_call: TRBV28
j_call: TRBJ2-5
cdr3_aa: CASSLPQGAQETQYF
cdr3_nt: TGTGCCAGCAGTTTACCCCAGGGGGCTCAAGAGACCCAGTACTTC

d_call: -
clone_size: once
cdr3_length: 13
v_call: TRBV25-1
j_call: TRBJ2-7
cdr3_aa: CASSELGTYEQYF
cdr3_nt: TGTGCCAGCAGTGAACTCGGGACCTACGAGCAGTACTTC

d_call: TRBD2
clone_size: -
cdr3_length: 16
v_call: TRBV4-2
j_call: TRBJ2-3
cdr3_aa: CASSQEGLAGTDTQYF
cdr3_nt: TGTGCCAGCAGCCAAGAAGGGCTAGCGGGGACAGATACGCAGTATTTT

d_call: -
clone_size: once
cdr3_length: 13
v_call: TRBV18
j_call: TRBJ2-3
cdr3_aa: CASSPNRGGTQYF
cdr3_nt: TGTGCCAGCTCACCAAATAGGGGAGGCACGCAGTATTTT

d_call: TRBD2
clone_size: -
cdr3_length: 14
v_call: TRBV7-9
j_call: TRBJ2-3
cdr3_aa: CASSQWDYTDTQYF
cdr3_nt: TGTGCCAGCAGCCAATGGGACTACACAGATACGCAGTATTTT

d_call: -
clone_size: -
cdr3_length: 14
v_call: TRBV9
j_call: TRBJ2-7
cdr3_aa: CASSPSGSTYEQYF
cdr3_nt: TGTGCCAGCAGCCCGAGCGGTAGCACCTACGAGCAGTACTTC

d_call: TRBD2
clone_size: -
cdr3_length: 16
v_call: TRBV24-1
j_call: TRBJ2-1
cdr3_aa: CATSDSSGAAYNEQFF
cdr3_nt: TGTGCCACCAGTGATTCTAGCGGGGCCGCCTACAATGAGCAGTTCTTC

d_call: TRBD1
clone_size: -
cdr3_length: 14
v_call: TRBV28
j_call: TRBJ1-4
cdr3_aa: CASRLTGVVEKLFF
cdr3_nt: TGTGCCAGCAGATTGACAGGGGTGGTTGAAAAACTGTTTTTT

d_call: -
clone_size: -
cdr3_length: 13
v_call: TRBV29-1
j_call: TRBJ1-6
cdr3_aa: CSVGDVGGSPLHF
cdr3_nt: TGCAGCGTTGGGGACGTTGGAGGGTCACCCCTCCACTTT

d_call: TRBD1
clone_size: once
cdr3_length: 15
v_call: TRBV7-3
j_call: TRBJ2-3
cdr3_aa: CASSLQGILTDTQYF
cdr3_nt: TGTGCCAGCAGTCTACAGGGGATTCTCACAGATACGCAGTATTTT

d_call: TRBD1
clone_size: -
cdr3_length: 15
v_call: TRBV19
j_call: TRBJ1-3
cdr3_aa: CASTHPGQAGNTIYF
cdr3_nt: TGTGCCAGTACCCATCCCGGACAGGCTGGAAACACCATATATTTT

d_call: TRBD2
clone_size: -
cdr3_length: 15
v_call: TRBV15
j_call: TRBJ2-2
cdr3_aa: CATSRAGLAGGELFF
cdr3_nt: TGTGCCACCAGCAGGGCCGGACTAGCGGGCGGGGAGCTGTTTTTT

d_call: TRBD1
clone_size: -
cdr3_length: 18
v_call: TRBV19
j_call: TRBJ2-7
cdr3_aa: CASSLTRTGRNRLREQYF
cdr3_nt: TGTGCCAGTAGTCTCACTCGGACAGGGCGCAATCGCCTACGAGAGCAGTACTTC

d_call: -
clone_size: -
cdr3_length: 11
v_call: TRBV20-1
j_call: TRBJ2-7
cdr3_aa: CSARDLRGSNF
cdr3_nt: TGCAGTGCTAGAGATTTGCGGGGCTCGAACTTC

d_call: -
clone_size: -
cdr3_length: 13
v_call: TRBV27
j_call: TRBJ1-1
cdr3_aa: CASSLSMNTEAFF
cdr3_nt: TGTGCCAGCAGTTTATCTATGAACACTGAAGCTTTCTTT

d_call: TRBD1
clone_size: few
cdr3_length: 14
v_call: TRBV27
j_call: TRBJ1-1
cdr3_aa: CASSSSGGGAVAFF
cdr3_nt: TGTGCCAGCAGTTCATCCGGAGGGGGCGCGGTCGCTTTCTTT

d_call: TRBD2
clone_size: -
cdr3_length: 15
v_call: TRBV6-2/TRBV6-3
j_call: TRBJ2-1
cdr3_aa: CASSGHLAGGHEQFF
cdr3_nt: TGTGCCAGCAGTGGGCATTTAGCGGGAGGACATGAGCAGTTCTTC

d_call: TRBD1
clone_size: -
cdr3_length: 18
v_call: TRBV3-1/TRBV3-2
j_call: TRBJ1-2
cdr3_aa: CASSQGQGFSRGRVYHTF
cdr3_nt: TGTGCCAGCAGCCAAGGACAGGGGTTTTCGAGGGGGCGGGTATACCACACCTTC

d_call: -
clone_size: -
cdr3_length: 13
v_call: TRBV7-9
j_call: TRBJ2-7
cdr3_aa: CASSSKGPHEQYF
cdr3_nt: TGTGCCAGCAGCAGCAAGGGGCCTCACGAGCAGTACTTC

d_call: TRBD2
clone_size: -
cdr3_length: 16
v_call: TRBV27
j_call: TRBJ2-7
cdr3_aa: CASRKSSGSSSYEQYF
cdr3_nt: TGTGCCAGCAGAAAATCTAGCGGGAGTTCCTCCTACGAGCAGTACTTC

d_call: TRBD1
clone_size: -
cdr3_length: 16
v_call: TRBV5-1
j_call: TRBJ2-3
cdr3_aa: CASSFTGGRSTDTQYF
cdr3_nt: TGCGCCAGCAGCTTTACAGGGGGCCGTAGCACAGATACGCAGTATTTT

d_call: TRBD2
clone_size: few
cdr3_length: 17
v_call: TRBV7-8
j_call: TRBJ2-3
cdr3_aa: CASSLGASGASTDTQYF
cdr3_nt: TGTGCCAGCAGCCTAGGGGCTAGCGGTGCTAGCACAGATACGCAGTATTTT

d_call: -
clone_size: -
cdr3_length: 13
v_call: TRBV13
j_call: TRBJ1-2
cdr3_aa: CASSPGRTYGYTF
cdr3_nt: TGTGCCAGCAGCCCGGGCAGGACATATGGCTACACCTTC

d_call: TRBD1
clone_size: once
cdr3_length: 15
v_call: TRBV5-6
j_call: TRBJ1-2
cdr3_aa: CASSLRTGGNYGYTF
cdr3_nt: TGTGCCAGCAGCTTGCGTACAGGGGGTAACTATGGCTACACCTTC

d_call: TRBD2
clone_size: -
cdr3_length: 14
v_call: TRBV29-1
j_call: TRBJ2-5
cdr3_aa: CSVGLAGHQETQYF
cdr3_nt: TGCAGCGTGGGACTAGCGGGTCACCAAGAGACCCAGTACTTC

d_call: -
clone_size: -
cdr3_length: 14
v_call: TRBV10-1
j_call: TRBJ2-2
cdr3_aa: CASSAAGATGELFF
cdr3_nt: TGCGCCAGCAGTGCGGCAGGGGCGACCGGGGAGCTGTTTTTT

d_call: TRBD1
clone_size: -
cdr3_length: 15
v_call: TRBV11-2
j_call: TRBJ2-7
cdr3_aa: CASSFGQGGYYEQYF
cdr3_nt: TGTGCCAGCAGCTTCGGACAGGGGGGCTACTACGAGCAGTACTTC

d_call: -
clone_size: -
cdr3_length: 14
v_call: TRBV5-1
j_call: TRBJ1-6
cdr3_aa: CASSLEGVNSPLHF
cdr3_nt: TGCGCCAGCAGCTTGGAAGGGGTCAATTCACCCCTCCACTTT

d_call: -
clone_size: -
cdr3_length: 14
v_call: TRBV9
j_call: TRBJ2-7
cdr3_aa: CASSLRSGSYEQYF
cdr3_nt: TGTGCCAGCAGCCTCCGATCGGGGTCCTACGAGCAGTACTTC

d_call: TRBD1
clone_size: -
cdr3_length: 16
v_call: TRBV7-3
j_call: TRBJ2-2
cdr3_aa: CASSSDRGAGAGELFF
cdr3_nt: TGTGCCAGCAGCTCAGACAGGGGTGCAGGGGCCGGGGAGCTGTTTTTT

d_call: TRBD2
clone_size: -
cdr3_length: 17
v_call: TRBV4-1
j_call: TRBJ2-1
cdr3_aa: CASSQGVAGGSYNEQFF
cdr3_nt: TGCGCCAGCAGCCAAGGGGTAGCGGGAGGGAGTTACAATGAGCAGTTCTTC

d_call: TRBD2
clone_size: few
cdr3_length: 14
v_call: TRBV20-1
j_call: TRBJ2-7
cdr3_aa: CSASFSGSRNEQYF
cdr3_nt: TGCAGTGCTAGTTTTAGCGGGAGTAGGAACGAGCAGTACTTC

d_call: TRBD1
clone_size: few
cdr3_length: 14
v_call: TRBV10-2
j_call: TRBJ2-7
cdr3_aa: CASNSQGGPYEQYF
cdr3_nt: TGCGCCAGCAACTCACAGGGGGGACCCTACGAGCAGTACTTC

d_call: -
clone_size: -
cdr3_length: 15
v_call: TRBV4-3
j_call: TRBJ2-2
cdr3_aa: CASSQDHRAGGELFF
cdr3_nt: TGCGCCAGCAGCCAAGATCACAGGGCGGGCGGGGAGCTGTTTTTT

d_call: -
clone_size: -
cdr3_length: 14
v_call: TRBV6-5
j_call: TRBJ1-1
cdr3_aa: CASSYSTAGAEAFF
cdr3_nt: TGTGCCAGCAGTTACTCGACCGCCGGGGCTGAAGCTTTCTTT

d_call: -
clone_size: -
cdr3_length: 14
v_call: TRBV5-1
j_call: TRBJ1-6
cdr3_aa: CASSLGQGNSPLHF
cdr3_nt: TGCGCCAGCAGCTTGGGGCAGGGCAATTCACCCCTCCACTTT

d_call: -
clone_size: -
cdr3_length: 13
v_call: TRBV30
j_call: TRBJ1-2
cdr3_aa: CACPHKGVYGYTF
cdr3_nt: TGTGCCTGTCCGCACAAGGGGGTGTATGGCTACACCTTC

d_call: -
clone_size: -
cdr3_length: 15
v_call: TRBV28
j_call: TRBJ2-1
cdr3_aa: CASSFAGEGYNEQFF
cdr3_nt: TGTGCCAGCAGTTTTGCTGGAGAAGGTTACAATGAGCAGTTCTTC